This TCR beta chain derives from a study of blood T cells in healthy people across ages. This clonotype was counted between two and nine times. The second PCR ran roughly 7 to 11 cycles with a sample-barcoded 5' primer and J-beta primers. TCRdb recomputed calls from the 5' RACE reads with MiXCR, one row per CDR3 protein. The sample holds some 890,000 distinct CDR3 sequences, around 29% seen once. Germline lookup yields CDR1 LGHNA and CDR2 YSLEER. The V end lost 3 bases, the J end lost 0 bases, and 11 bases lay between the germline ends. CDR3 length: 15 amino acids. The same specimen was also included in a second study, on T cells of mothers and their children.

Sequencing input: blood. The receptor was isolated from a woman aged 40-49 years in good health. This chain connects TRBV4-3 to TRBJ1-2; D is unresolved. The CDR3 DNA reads TGCGCCAGCAGCCACGCAGTTGGGGCTAACTATGGCTACACCTTC. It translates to CASSHAVGANYGYTF.